Listed below are T cell receptor beta chains from one sample, sequenced in a study of cytomegalovirus exposure and HLA in healthy donors. Repertoires were generated with immunoSEQ multiplex PCR, while TCRdb's copy carries only in-frame clones and drops some. Of 200,000 or so clones in the sample, roughly 76% were seen once. Sequenced material: PBMCs. These TCRs come from a man aged 40-55 years in good health and CMV-seropositive. Both conserved end residues are part of each CDR3. The D gene is left open where the match is weak. Part of the rows lack a size; the others show once, few, many or a class for expanded clones.

V gene: TRBV2
J gene: TRBJ2-1
D gene: TRBD2
clone size: -
CDR3 protein: CASGTSGGAGEQFF
CDR3 DNA: TGTGCCAGCGGGACTAGCGGGGGGGCGGGTGAGCAGTTCTTC

V gene: TRBV9
J gene: TRBJ1-2
D gene: TRBD1
clone size: -
CDR3 protein: CASSGQALTSYGYTF
CDR3 DNA: TGTGCCAGCAGTGGACAGGCCCTTACATCCTATGGCTACACCTTC

V gene: TRBV28
J gene: TRBJ2-7
D gene: TRBD1
clone size: -
CDR3 protein: CASSEGQGLRGQYF
CDR3 DNA: TGTGCCAGCAGTGAGGGACAGGGACTACGCGGGCAGTACTTC

V gene: TRBV9
J gene: TRBJ1-2
D gene: TRBD1
clone size: -
CDR3 protein: CASRATGTGGHGYTF
CDR3 DNA: TGTGCCAGCAGAGCTACCGGGACAGGGGGACATGGCTACACCTTC

V gene: TRBV7-9
J gene: TRBJ2-2
D gene: TRBD2
clone size: -
CDR3 protein: CASSSAAGGPWKELFF
CDR3 DNA: TGTGCCAGCAGCTCAGCAGCGGGGGGGCCATGGAAGGAGCTGTTTTTT

V gene: TRBV4-1
J gene: TRBJ2-2
D gene: -
clone size: -
CDR3 protein: CASSQVLGGELFF
CDR3 DNA: TGCGCCAGCAGCCAAGTGCTCGGCGGGGAGCTGTTTTTT

V gene: TRBV15
J gene: TRBJ1-5
D gene: TRBD1
clone size: -
CDR3 protein: CATSKGSQGNNQPQHF
CDR3 DNA: TGTGCCACCAGCAAGGGGTCACAGGGGAACAATCAGCCCCAGCATTTT

V gene: TRBV6-5
J gene: TRBJ1-2
D gene: -
clone size: few
CDR3 protein: CASSLFSGAGNGYTF
CDR3 DNA: TGTGCCAGCAGTCTTTTCTCAGGGGCTGGGAATGGCTACACCTTC

V gene: TRBV5-1
J gene: TRBJ2-7
D gene: -
clone size: -
CDR3 protein: CASSFTAAYAQYF
CDR3 DNA: TGCGCCAGCAGCTTTACAGCCGCCTACGCGCAGTACTTC

V gene: TRBV11-2
J gene: TRBJ2-1
D gene: -
clone size: -
CDR3 protein: CASSLIQGAGQFF
CDR3 DNA: TGTGCCAGCAGCTTAATCCAAGGGGCTGGGCAGTTCTTC

V gene: TRBV7-3
J gene: TRBJ1-1
D gene: -
clone size: -
CDR3 protein: CASSSAANTEAFF
CDR3 DNA: TGTGCCAGCAGCTCGGCGGCGAACACTGAAGCTTTCTTT

V gene: TRBV6-5
J gene: TRBJ2-7
D gene: TRBD1
clone size: once
CDR3 protein: CASSYSRDRNYEQYF
CDR3 DNA: TGTGCCAGCAGTTATTCACGGGACAGGAACTACGAGCAGTACTTC

V gene: TRBV15
J gene: TRBJ2-1
D gene: TRBD2
clone size: -
CDR3 protein: CATSGTTGGRLNEQFF
CDR3 DNA: TGTGCCACCAGCGGAACGACAGGCGGGAGGTTGAATGAGCAGTTCTTC

V gene: TRBV28
J gene: TRBJ1-3
D gene: -
clone size: -
CDR3 protein: CASSLRGINGNTIYF
CDR3 DNA: TGTGCCAGCAGTTTACGGGGTATTAATGGAAACACCATATATTTT

V gene: TRBV9
J gene: TRBJ2-5
D gene: -
clone size: -
CDR3 protein: CASSVAGRETQYF
CDR3 DNA: TGTGCCAGCAGCGTAGCGGGTCGGGAGACCCAGTACTTC

V gene: TRBV6-1
J gene: TRBJ2-7
D gene: TRBD2
clone size: -
CDR3 protein: CAAGGGNYYEQYF
CDR3 DNA: TGTGCCGCGGGAGGGGGAAACTACTACGAGCAGTACTTC

V gene: TRBV5-6
J gene: TRBJ1-5
D gene: TRBD1
clone size: -
CDR3 protein: CASSADRDQPQHF
CDR3 DNA: TGTGCCAGCAGCGCTGACAGGGATCAGCCCCAGCATTTT

V gene: TRBV15
J gene: TRBJ2-2
D gene: TRBD2
clone size: -
CDR3 protein: CATSRDYPNTGELFF
CDR3 DNA: TGTGCCACCAGCCGGGACTACCCGAACACCGGGGAGCTGTTTTTT